Below are 18 T cell receptor beta chains sequenced from a single sample in a study of Ad26.COV2.S vaccination and SARS-CoV-2 variants. Treatment noted: around 19 received Ad26.COV2.S at low or high dose, single or two shots; roughly five received placebo; per-sample allocation not given. Sampling occurred on day 63 after the first vaccine or placebo injection. TCRdb's copy holds only in-frame clones and misses some; the assay was immunoSEQ multiplex PCR. The sample has some 400,000 clones, around nine tenths seen once. The sample in question was peripheral blood, obtained in a trial of Ad26.COV2.S vaccine versus placebo. These TCRs come from a person between 18 and 59 years old who received the Ad26.COV2.S COVID-19 vaccine or a placebo.

The rearrangement links TRBV6-6 to TRBJ2-7; D may be TRBD1 (6 bases). The ends were cut back, 5 bases at V and 2 bases at J, with 13 bases in the middle. The germline gives CDR1 MNHNY, CDR2 SVGAGI (reference sequence). The CDR3 sequence is 14 residues long. CDR3 nucleotides: TGTGCCAGCAGTAAAAGACAGGAGCCCTACGAGCAGTACTTC. Protein product: CASSKRQEPYEQYF.

The chain couples TRBV4-1 to TRBJ1-2, with 8 positions matching TRBD1. Losses at the gene ends were 5 bases for V and 2 bases for J; bases not matched to a gene: 4. Per germline, CDR1 MGHRA and CDR2 YSYEKL. This CDR3 is built from 14 residues. The CDR3 loop reads CASSSRTGNYGYTF. CDR3 DNA sequence: TGCGCCAGCAGCTCCCGGACAGGGAACTATGGCTACACCTTC.

V and J are TRBV9 and TRBJ2-3; no reliable D call. V shed 4 bases and J shed 3 bases, with 15 bases lying between them. Germline lookup yields CDR1 SGDLS and CDR2 YYNGEE. The CDR3 runs to 15 residues. Here the CDR3 DNA reads TGTGCCAGCAGCAGATCAGGCGTAGCTACAGATACGCAGTATTTT. Its protein product is CASSRSGVATDTQYF.

The V and J genes are TRBV19 and TRBJ1-5, with 8 bases matching TRBD1. The ends lost 7 bases at V and 0 bases at J; junction bases unmatched: 8. CDR3 length: 16 residues. The germline V gene encodes CDR1 LNHDA and CDR2 SQIVND (reference sequence). Here the CDR3 DNA reads TGTGCCAGTACCCGATGGGGACAGGATAGCAATCAGCCCCAGCATTTT. It codes for CASTRWGQDSNQPQHF.

V and J are TRBV5-1 and TRBJ2-5, with TRBD1 matching over 9 bases. In germline, CDR1 is SGHRS, CDR2 YFSETQ. The length of the CDR3 is 14 residues. V lost 3 bases, J lost 5 bases, and 5 bases stayed unmatched. The CDR3 is CASSSTGGGETQYF. DNA of the CDR3: TGCGCCAGCAGCTCTACAGGGGGCGGGGAGACCCAGTACTTC.

As regards this clone: This sample includes further DNA sequences coding for the same CDR3. The rearrangement uses TRBV9 and TRBJ2-6, with no clear D. The ends were cut back, 4 bases at V and 0 bases at J, with 2 bases in the middle. In germline, CDR1 is SGDLS, CDR2 YYNGEE. The CDR3 is 13 amino acids. This CDR3 is CASSPSGANVLTF. For the CDR3, the DNA is TGTGCCAGCAGCCCCTCTGGGGCCAACGTCCTGACTTTC.

In this sample, this clone turned up once. The CDR3 is CASSLTHYEQYF. CDR3 DNA sequence: TGTGCCAGCAGTCTCACCCACTACGAGCAGTACTTC. The chain recombines TRBV28 with TRBJ2-7; D gene unclear. The germline V and J ends were trimmed by 5 bases and 3 bases, with 8 bases remaining between them. The CDR3 has 12 amino acids. CDR1 MDHEN and CDR2 SYDVKM come from the germline V gene.

The CDR3 region is CASSDALGVEQFF. The CDR3 DNA sequence: TGTGCCAGCAGTGATGCGCTAGGAGTTGAGCAGTTCTTC. V and J are TRBV2 and TRBJ2-1; D gene ambiguous. V was cut by 3 bases and J by 9 bases, with 12 bases left in between. There are 13 residues in the CDR3. Germline CDR1 is SNHLY and CDR2 is FYNNEI.

The chain carries TRBV25-1 and TRBJ2-1; D not certain. With 6 bases removed from V and 9 bases from J, the gap between germline ends came to 18 bases. Germline CDR1 is MGHDK and CDR2 is SYGVNS. The CDR3 is 14 residues long. The CDR3, as DNA: TGTGCCAGCAGCCCCATGGCCAGTACGCGTGAGCAGTTCTTC. Protein sequence: CASSPMASTREQFF.

The CDR3 spells CAWSKADRGGSEQYF. For the CDR3, the DNA is TGTGCCTGGAGCAAAGCGGACCGAGGAGGGTCCGAGCAGTACTTC. The chain joins TRBV30 to TRBJ2-7, with a tentative D call TRBD2 (6 bases). V was trimmed by 3 bases and J by 6 bases, leaving 21 bases between them. This CDR3 contains 15 residues. Germline V gene sequence: CDR1 GTSNPN, CDR2 SVGIG (reference sequence).

J is TRBJ2-7 and V is TRBV19, with a possible D match to TRBD2 (5 bases). This CDR3 is built from 14 residues. Germline CDR1 LNHDA, CDR2 SQIVND (reference sequence). V lost 3 bases to trimming and J lost 5 bases, with 14 bases between them. The CDR3 DNA follows: TGTGCCAGTAGTATTAGAGCGGCCCTCAACGAGCAGTACTTC. Its translation is CASSIRAALNEQYF. Full variable domain (rest looked up from reference TRBV19 and TRBJ2-7): DGGITQSPKYLFRKEGQNVTLSCEQNLNHDAMYWYRQDPGQGLRLIYYSQIVNDFQKGDIAEGYSVSREKKESFPLTVTSAQKNPTAFYLCASSIRAALNEQYFGPGTRLTVT.

The CDR3 bases are TGTGCCACCAGTGGCCTTAACCAAGAGACCCAGTACTTC. It specifies CATSGLNQETQYF. This chain uses TRBV24-1 with TRBJ2-5, with no clear D. CDR3 length: 13 residues. Between the trimmed V and J ends, which lost 5 bases and 0 bases, there was a span of 6 bases. CDR1 is KGHDR and CDR2 is SFDVKD in the germline V gene.

The gene calls are TRBV3-1 (or the pseudogene TRBV3-2) and TRBJ1-4, with TRBD1 identical over 9 bases. Germline values: CDR1 LGHDT, CDR2 YNNKEL (reference sequence). V was clipped by 4 bases and J by 3 bases; unmatched bases: 15. The CDR3 runs 19 residues. CDR3 residues: CASSPSGTGTLSSNEKLFF. CDR3 DNA sequence: TGTGCCAGCAGCCCGTCCGGGACAGGGACCCTTTCCTCTAATGAAAAACTGTTTTTT.

This clone was counted a single time. The V gene is TRBV6-1, the J gene TRBJ2-2; 13 nucleotides agree with TRBD2. Germline CDR1 and CDR2: MNHNS and SASEGT. The CDR3 contains 17 residues. V was pared by 3 bases and J by 5 bases, with 6 bases of the junction left unmatched. The CDR3: CASSEGLAGSWTGELFF. The CDR3 DNA follows: TGTGCCAGCAGTGAGGGACTAGCGGGATCGTGGACCGGGGAGCTGTTTTTT.

This clone was picked up one time. The genes are TRBV28 and TRBJ1-5; tentative D call: TRBD1 (5 bases). The ends were cut back, 4 bases at V and 6 bases at J, with 19 bases in the middle. Germline-derived CDR1 and CDR2 are MDHEN and SYDVKM. There are 16 residues in the CDR3. The CDR3 DNA sequence: TGTGCCAGCAGTTACCCTGGGGCAGGGAATGGTCAGCCCCAGCATTTT. Residues: CASSYPGAGNGQPQHF.

This clone was seen at least ten times. V is TRBV14 and J is TRBJ2-4, with no clear D. In germline, CDR1 is SGHDN, CDR2 FVKESK. The CDR3 is 13 residues long. V gave up 1 base and J gave up 6 bases, with 7 bases separating them. The CDR3 reads CASSQGVGNIQYF. The CDR3 nucleotides are TGTGCCAGCAGCCAAGGGGTTGGAAACATTCAGTACTTC.

V usage is TRBV11-3 and J usage is TRBJ2-1, with 12 bases lining up with TRBD2. Germline V lookup: CDR1 SGHNT, CDR2 YENEEA. This CDR3 comprises 17 residues. The V gene end was trimmed by 1 base and the J gene end by 2 bases; junction bases not matched to a gene: 3. The CDR3 DNA follows: TGTGCCAGCAGCTTAGCCGCTAGCGGGAGGGCCTACAATGAGCAGTTCTTC. This sequence encodes CASSLAASGRAYNEQFF.

V and J are TRBV27 and TRBJ2-3; D is unclear. This CDR3 region has 11 residues. Germline assignment: CDR1 MNHEY and CDR2 SMNVEV (reference sequence). The ends were cut back, 5 bases at V and 0 bases at J, with 0 bases in the middle. For the CDR3, the DNA is TGTGCCAGCAGTAGCACAGATACGCAGTATTTT. Protein sequence: CASSSTDTQYF.